This TCR beta chain is from a study of blood T cell repertoires in COVID-19. Looking at the study overall: From the United States, Italy and Spain came samples of acute and convalescent COVID-19. PBMCs, B-cell-depleted T cells, or T cells provided the cDNA or gDNA that made up the material.

Per the study methods: Nucleated cell counts were estimated from reference gene primer amplification. Clones were sequenced by immunoSEQ multiplex PCR, and TCRdb holds only the in-frame ones, with some missing. That table supplies the V and J calls and clone size; D and trimming were determined from the DNA. The sample has almost 250,000 clones, roughly 86% seen once; the top ten hold 1.5% to 2%. The CDR3 runs to 15 residues. Germline CDR1 SNHLY, CDR2 FYNNEI. V was pared by 6 bases and J by 0 bases, with 5 bases of the junction left unmatched. Specimen: peripheral blood. The TCR comes from a woman aged 55-70 years who had recovered from COVID-19. The chain carries TRBV2 and TRBJ1-3; TRBD1 aligns across 7 bases. CDR3 DNA sequence: TGTGCCAGCAGACTAGGGACAGTCTCTGGAAACACCATATATTTT. It specifies CASRLGTVSGNTIYF. Based on the CDR3 plus reference TRBV2 and TRBJ1-3, the full variable domain is EPEVTQTPSHQVTQMGQEVILRCVPISNHLYFYWYRQILGQKVEFLVSFYNNEISEKSEIFDDQFSVERPDGSNFTLKIRSTKLEDSAMYFCASRLGTVSGNTIYFGEGSWLTVV.